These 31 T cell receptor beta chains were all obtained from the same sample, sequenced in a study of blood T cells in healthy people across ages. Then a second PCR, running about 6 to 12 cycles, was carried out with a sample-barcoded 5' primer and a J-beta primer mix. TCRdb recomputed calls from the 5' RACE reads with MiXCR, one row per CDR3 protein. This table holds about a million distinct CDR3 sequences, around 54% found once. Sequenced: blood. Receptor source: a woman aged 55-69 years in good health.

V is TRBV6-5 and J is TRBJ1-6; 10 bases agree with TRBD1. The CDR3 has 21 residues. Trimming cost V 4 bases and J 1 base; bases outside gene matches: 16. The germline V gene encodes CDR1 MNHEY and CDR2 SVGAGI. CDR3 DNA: TGTGCCAGCAGTTCACTTCTCGGGACAGGGGTTTTTAAGTCCTATAATTCACCCCTCCACTTT. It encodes CASSSLLGTGVFKSYNSPLHF.

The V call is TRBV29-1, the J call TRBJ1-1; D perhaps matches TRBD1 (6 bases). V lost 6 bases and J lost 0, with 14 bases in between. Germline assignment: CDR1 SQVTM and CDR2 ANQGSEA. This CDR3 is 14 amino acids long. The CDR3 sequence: CSVQGITMNTEAFF. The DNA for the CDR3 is TGCAGCGTACAGGGTATCACAATGAACACTGAAGCTTTCTTT.

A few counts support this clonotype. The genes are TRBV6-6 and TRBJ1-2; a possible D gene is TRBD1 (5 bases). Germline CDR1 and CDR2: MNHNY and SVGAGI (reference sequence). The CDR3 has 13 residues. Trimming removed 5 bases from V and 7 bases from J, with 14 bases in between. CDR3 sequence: CASSQSGTTGYTF. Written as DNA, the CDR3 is TGTGCCAGCAGTCAGTCCGGGACGACTGGCTACACCTTC.

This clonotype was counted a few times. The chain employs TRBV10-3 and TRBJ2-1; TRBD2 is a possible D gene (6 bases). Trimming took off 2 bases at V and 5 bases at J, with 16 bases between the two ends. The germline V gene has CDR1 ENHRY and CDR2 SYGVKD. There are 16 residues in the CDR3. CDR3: CAISEPSTSYHNEQFF. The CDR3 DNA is TGTGCCATCAGTGAGCCATCTACTAGCTACCACAATGAGCAGTTCTTC.

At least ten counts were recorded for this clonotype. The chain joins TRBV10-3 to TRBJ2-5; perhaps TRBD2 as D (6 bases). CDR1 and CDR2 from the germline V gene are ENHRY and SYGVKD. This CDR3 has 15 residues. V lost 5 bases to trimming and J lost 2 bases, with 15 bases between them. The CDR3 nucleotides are TGTGCCATCAGTTTCCTAGCGTCACAACAAGAGACCCAGTACTTC. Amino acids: CAISFLASQQETQYF.

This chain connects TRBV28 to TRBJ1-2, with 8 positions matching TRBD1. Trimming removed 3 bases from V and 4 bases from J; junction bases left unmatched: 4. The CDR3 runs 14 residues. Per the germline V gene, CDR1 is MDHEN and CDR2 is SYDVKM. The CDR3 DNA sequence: TGTGCCAGCAGTTTCGCAGGGGGCTCCTATGGCTACACCTTC. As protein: CASSFAGGSYGYTF.

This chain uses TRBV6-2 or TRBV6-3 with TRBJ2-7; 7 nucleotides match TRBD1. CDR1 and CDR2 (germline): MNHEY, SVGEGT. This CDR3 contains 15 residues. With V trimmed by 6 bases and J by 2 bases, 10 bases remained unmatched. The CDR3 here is CASSSRGFLTYEQYF. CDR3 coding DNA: TGTGCCAGCAGCTCCAGGGGGTTCCTTACCTACGAGCAGTACTTC.

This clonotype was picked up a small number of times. As DNA, the CDR3 is TGTGCCAGCAGCCTCAGGGAAGGAGCTGAGCAGTACTTC. Translating gives CASSLREGAEQYF. This chain connects TRBV27 to TRBJ2-5, with a tentative D call TRBD1 (5 bases). This CDR3 contains 13 residues. Trimming removed 6 bases at V and 11 bases at J, with 19 bases between. Germline lookup yields CDR1 MNHEY and CDR2 SMNVEV (reference sequence).

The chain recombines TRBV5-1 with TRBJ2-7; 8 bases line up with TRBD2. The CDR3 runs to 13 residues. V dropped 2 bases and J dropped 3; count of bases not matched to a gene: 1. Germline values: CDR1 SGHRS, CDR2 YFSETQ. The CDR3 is CASSFREGYEQYF. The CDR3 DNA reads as TGCGCCAGCAGCTTCCGGGAGGGCTACGAGCAGTACTTC.

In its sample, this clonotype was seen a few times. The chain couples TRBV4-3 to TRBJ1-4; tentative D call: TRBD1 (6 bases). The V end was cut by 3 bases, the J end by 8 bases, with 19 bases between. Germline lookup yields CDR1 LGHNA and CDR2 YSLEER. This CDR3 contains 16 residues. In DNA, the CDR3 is TGCGCCAGCAGCCAGGATCAGGACAGTATTGCCGAAAAACTGTTTTTT. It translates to CASSQDQDSIAEKLFF.

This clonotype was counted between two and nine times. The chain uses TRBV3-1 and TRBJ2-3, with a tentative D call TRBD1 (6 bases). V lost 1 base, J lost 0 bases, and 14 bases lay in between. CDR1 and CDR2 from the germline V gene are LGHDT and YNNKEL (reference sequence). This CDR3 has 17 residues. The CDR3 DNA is TGTGCCAGCAGCCAAGGGATTGGGGGCGGGAGCACAGATACGCAGTATTTT. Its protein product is CASSQGIGGGSTDTQYF.

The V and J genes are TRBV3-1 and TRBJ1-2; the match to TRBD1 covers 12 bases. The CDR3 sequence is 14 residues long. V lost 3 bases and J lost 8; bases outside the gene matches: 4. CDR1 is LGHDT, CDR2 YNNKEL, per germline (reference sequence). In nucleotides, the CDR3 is TGTGCCAGCAGCCAGCGAGGGACAGGGGGCGGCTACACCTTC. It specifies CASSQRGTGGGYTF.

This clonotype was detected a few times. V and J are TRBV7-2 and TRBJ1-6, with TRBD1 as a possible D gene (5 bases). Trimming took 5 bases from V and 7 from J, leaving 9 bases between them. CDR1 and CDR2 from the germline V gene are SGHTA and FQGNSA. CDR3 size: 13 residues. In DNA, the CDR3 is TGTGCCAGCAGCAGATACAGGAATTCACCCCTCCACTTT. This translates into CASSRYRNSPLHF.

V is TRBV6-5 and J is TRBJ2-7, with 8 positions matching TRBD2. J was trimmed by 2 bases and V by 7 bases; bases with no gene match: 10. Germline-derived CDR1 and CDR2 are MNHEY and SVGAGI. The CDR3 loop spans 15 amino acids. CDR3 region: CASNPRGSGTYEQYF. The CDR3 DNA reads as TGTGCCAGCAACCCCCGGGGTAGCGGGACCTACGAGCAGTACTTC.

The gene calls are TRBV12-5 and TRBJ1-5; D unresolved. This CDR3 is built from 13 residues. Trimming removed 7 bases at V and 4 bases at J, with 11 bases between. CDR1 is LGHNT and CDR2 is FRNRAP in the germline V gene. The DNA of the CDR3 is TGTGCTAGTGCCTTGGACTTTAATCAGCCCCAGCATTTT. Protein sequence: CASALDFNQPQHF.

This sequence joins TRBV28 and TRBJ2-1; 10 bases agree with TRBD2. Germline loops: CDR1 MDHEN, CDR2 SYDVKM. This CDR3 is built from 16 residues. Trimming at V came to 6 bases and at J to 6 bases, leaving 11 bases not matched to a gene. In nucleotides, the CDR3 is TGTGCCAGCAGCAAATTAGGACTAGCGGCGTCCAATGAGCAGTTCTTC. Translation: CASSKLGLAASNEQFF.

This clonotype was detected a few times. The CDR3 loop reads CASSDRSDSGANVLTF. In DNA form, the CDR3 reads TGTGCCAGCTCGGACAGGAGCGACTCTGGGGCCAACGTCCTGACTTTC. V gene TRBV27 combines with J gene TRBJ2-6; 7 nucleotides agree with TRBD1. The length of the CDR3 is 16 residues. CDR1 and CDR2 from the germline V gene are MNHEY and SMNVEV (reference sequence). Trimming at V came to 8 bases and at J to 0 bases, leaving 7 bases not matched to a gene.

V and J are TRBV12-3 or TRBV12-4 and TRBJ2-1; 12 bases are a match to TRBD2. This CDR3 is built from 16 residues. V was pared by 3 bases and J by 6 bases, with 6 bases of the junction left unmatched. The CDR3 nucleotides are TGTGCCAGCAGTTTGACTAGCGGGAGAAGGGGCAATGAGCAGTTCTTC. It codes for CASSLTSGRRGNEQFF.

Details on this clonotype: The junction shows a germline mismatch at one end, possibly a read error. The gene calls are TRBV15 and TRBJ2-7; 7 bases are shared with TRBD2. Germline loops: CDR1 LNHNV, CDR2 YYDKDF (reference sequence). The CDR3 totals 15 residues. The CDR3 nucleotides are TGTGCCACCAGCCTCACACCCGGGGGGAACGACGAGCGGTACTTC. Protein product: CATSLTPGGNDERYF.

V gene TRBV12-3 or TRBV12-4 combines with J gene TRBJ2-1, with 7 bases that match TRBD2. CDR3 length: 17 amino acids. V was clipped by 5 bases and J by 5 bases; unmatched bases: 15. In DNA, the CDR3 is TGTGCCAGCAGTCCACGTTTCGCAGCGGGGACCCACAATGAGCAGTTCTTC. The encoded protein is CASSPRFAAGTHNEQFF.

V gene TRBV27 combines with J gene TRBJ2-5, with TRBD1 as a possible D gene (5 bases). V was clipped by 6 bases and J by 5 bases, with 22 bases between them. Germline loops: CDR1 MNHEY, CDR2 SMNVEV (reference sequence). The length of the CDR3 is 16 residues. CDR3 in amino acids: CASSSYGPKGFETQYF. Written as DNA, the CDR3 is TGTGCCAGCAGCTCCTACGGACCGAAGGGGTTTGAGACCCAGTACTTC.

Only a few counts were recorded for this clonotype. CDR3 sequence (DNA): TGTGCCAGCAGTTTACCTAGCGGGAGAGGCACAGATACGCAGTATTTT. Protein sequence: CASSLPSGRGTDTQYF. The chain recombines TRBV28 with TRBJ2-3, with 10 positions matching TRBD2. CDR3 length equals 16 residues. Germline loops: CDR1 MDHEN, CDR2 SYDVKM. With 2 bases clipped from V and 1 base from J, the junction kept 3 bases outside the gene matches.

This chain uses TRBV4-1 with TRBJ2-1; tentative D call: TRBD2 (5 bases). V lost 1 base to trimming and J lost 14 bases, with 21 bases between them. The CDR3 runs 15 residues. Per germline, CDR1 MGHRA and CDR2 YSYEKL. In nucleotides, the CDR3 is TGCGCCAGCAGCCAAGTCCTGGACGAAGCGGCAGCGGAGTTCTTC. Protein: CASSQVLDEAAAEFF.

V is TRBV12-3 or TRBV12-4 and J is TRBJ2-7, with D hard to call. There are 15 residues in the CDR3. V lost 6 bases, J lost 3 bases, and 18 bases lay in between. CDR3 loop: CASRLTSGTDYEQYF. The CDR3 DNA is TGTGCCAGCAGACTTACATCCGGAACAGACTACGAGCAGTACTTC.

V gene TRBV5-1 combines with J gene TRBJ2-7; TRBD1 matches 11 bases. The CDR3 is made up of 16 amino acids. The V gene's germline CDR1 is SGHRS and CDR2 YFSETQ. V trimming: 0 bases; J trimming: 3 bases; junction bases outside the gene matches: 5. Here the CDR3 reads CASSLVSGTGGYEQYF. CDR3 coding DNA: TGCGCCAGCAGCTTGGTTTCAGGGACAGGGGGCTACGAGCAGTACTTC. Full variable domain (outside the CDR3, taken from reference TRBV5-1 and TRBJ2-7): KAGVTQTPRYLIKTRGQQVTLSCSPISGHRSVSWYQQTPGQGLQFLFEYFSETQRNKGNFPGRFSGRQFSNSRSEMNVSTLELGDSALYLCASSLVSGTGGYEQYFGPGTRLTVT.

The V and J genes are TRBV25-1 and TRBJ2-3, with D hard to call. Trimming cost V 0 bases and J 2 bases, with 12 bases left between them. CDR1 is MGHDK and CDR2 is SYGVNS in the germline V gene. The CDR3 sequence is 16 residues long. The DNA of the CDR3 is TGTGCCAGCAGTGAATATCGAACGGGCACCACAGATACGCAGTATTTT. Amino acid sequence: CASSEYRTGTTDTQYF.

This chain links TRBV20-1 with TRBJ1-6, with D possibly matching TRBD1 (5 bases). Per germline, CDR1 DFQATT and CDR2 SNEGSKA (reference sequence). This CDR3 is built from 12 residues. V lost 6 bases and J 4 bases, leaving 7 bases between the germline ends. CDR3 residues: CSAGRYNSPLHF. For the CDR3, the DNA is TGCAGTGCGGGACGGTATAATTCACCCCTCCACTTT.

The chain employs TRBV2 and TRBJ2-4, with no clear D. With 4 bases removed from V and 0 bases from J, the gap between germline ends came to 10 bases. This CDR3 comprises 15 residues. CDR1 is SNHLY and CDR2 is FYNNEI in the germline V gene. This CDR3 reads CASSVPDLAKNIQYF. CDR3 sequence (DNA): TGTGCCAGCAGTGTGCCGGATCTAGCCAAAAACATTCAGTACTTC.

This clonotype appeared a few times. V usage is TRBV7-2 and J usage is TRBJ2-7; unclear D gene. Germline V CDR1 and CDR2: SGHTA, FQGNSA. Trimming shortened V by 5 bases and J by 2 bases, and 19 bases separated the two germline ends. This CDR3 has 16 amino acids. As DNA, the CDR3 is TGTGCCAGCAGCACCTCAGTCGGATACCAAACCTACGAGCAGTACTTC. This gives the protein CASSTSVGYQTYEQYF.

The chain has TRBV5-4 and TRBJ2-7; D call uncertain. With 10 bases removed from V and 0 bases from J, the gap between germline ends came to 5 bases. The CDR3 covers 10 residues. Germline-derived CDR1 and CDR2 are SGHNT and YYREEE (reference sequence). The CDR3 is CAYRSYEQYF. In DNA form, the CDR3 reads TGTGCCTACCGCTCCTACGAGCAGTACTTC.

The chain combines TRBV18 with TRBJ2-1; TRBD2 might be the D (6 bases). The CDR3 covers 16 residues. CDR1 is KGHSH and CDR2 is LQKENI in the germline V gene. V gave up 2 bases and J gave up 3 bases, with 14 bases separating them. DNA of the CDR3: TGTGCCAGCTCACCAATGTCTAGCGTCAGCTACAATGAGCAGTTCTTC. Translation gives CASSPMSSVSYNEQFF.